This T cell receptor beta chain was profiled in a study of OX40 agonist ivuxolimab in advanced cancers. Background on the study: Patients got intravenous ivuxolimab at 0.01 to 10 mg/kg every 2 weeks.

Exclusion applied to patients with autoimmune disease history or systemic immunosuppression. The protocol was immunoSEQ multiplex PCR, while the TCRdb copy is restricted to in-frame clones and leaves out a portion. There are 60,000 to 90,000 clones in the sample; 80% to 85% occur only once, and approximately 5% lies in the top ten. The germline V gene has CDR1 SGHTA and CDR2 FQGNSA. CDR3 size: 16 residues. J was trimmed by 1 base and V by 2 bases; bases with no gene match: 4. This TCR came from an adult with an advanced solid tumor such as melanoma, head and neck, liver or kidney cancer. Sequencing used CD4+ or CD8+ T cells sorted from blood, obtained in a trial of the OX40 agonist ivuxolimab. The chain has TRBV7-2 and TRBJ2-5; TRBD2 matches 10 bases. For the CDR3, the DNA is TGTGCCAGCAGCTTACCTAGCGGGAGTATCCAAGAGACCCAGTACTTC. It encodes CASSLPSGSIQETQYF. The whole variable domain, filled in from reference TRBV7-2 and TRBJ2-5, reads GAGVSQSPSNKVTEKGKDVELRCDPISGHTALYWYRQSLGQGLEFLIYFQGNSAPDKSGLPSDRFSAERTGGSVSTLTIQRTQQEDSAVYLCASSLPSGSIQETQYFGPGTRLLVL.